This T cell receptor (beta chain) came from a study of shared clonotypes between healthy human individuals. TCRdb keeps only in-frame clones here, not all; method: immunoSEQ multiplex PCR. Among 1.6 million or so clones listed, around 98.5% were seen once. The junction had 5 bases not matched to a gene; V was cut back by 4 bases and J by 0 bases. The germline gives CDR1 SGHDN, CDR2 FVKESK. The CDR3 has 15 residues. This clone was seen just once. Other DNA variants within this sample encode the same CDR3. This receptor was obtained from a man aged 25 to 40 in good health. The sequenced sample consisted of naive CD4+ T cells sorted from blood. Subset here: CD45RA+ positively selected. J is TRBJ1-1 and V is TRBV14; TRBD1 aligns across 7 bases. The CDR3 region is CASSRRTGMNTEAFF. For the CDR3, the DNA is TGTGCCAGCAGCCGGAGGACAGGTATGAACACTGAAGCTTTCTTT.